This T cell receptor (beta chain) came from a study of CD8 T cells in Susac syndrome. V lost 5 bases, J lost 4 bases, and 21 bases lay in between. The CDR3 spans 16 residues. Germline V lookup: CDR1 SGHVS, CDR2 FNYEAQ. In contrast to the negatively isolated CD8+ and CD4+ T cells, TEMRA cells were FACS-enriched. This clonotype was recorded only once. When the RNA was reverse transcribed, random hexamers were used with an input of roughly 0.5 to 1 ug. Multiplex PCR with immunoSEQ amplified the TCR beta CDR3 across 54 Vbeta and 13 Jbeta. Via MiXCR, TCRdb re-called the immunoSEQ multiplex PCR reads, giving one row per CDR3 protein. The sample lists about 300,000 distinct CDR3 sequences, approximately 89% occurring once.

Sequencing input: CD8+ T cells from PBMCs. This TCR was sampled from a human donor with multiple sclerosis. The V and J genes are TRBV7-6 and TRBJ2-7; D possibly corresponds to TRBD2 (6 bases). CDR3 amino acids: CASSPEAGLGLYEQYF. The DNA for the CDR3 is TGTGCCAGCAGCCCCGAGGCGGGACTCGGTCTGTACGAGCAGTACTTC.